A single sample gave rise to the 28 T cell receptor beta chains below, sequenced in a study of CD8+CD57+ T cells in acquired aplastic anemia (dated by TCRdb to 2016 to 2019). Sequencing was performed on an Illumina HiSeq 2000. Genomic DNA was used as template for profiling of TCR beta VDJ combinations and CDR3 sequences. TCRdb ran its own pipeline on the public reads, namely fastp trimming at Q25 and MiXCR clone calling, and kept in-frame beta chains. Here each entry gathers all rows of one CDR3 protein and keeps the most common genes and DNA. Within this sample are 15,000 to 20,000 distinct CDR3 sequences, with approximately 40% of them counted one time only. The ten largest clones add up to around 86% of the sample. These receptors' antigens are unknown. The patients picked for sequencing were ones in whom flow cytometry had shown an expansion of CD8+CD57+ cells. Overall study results and their limits: In patients, diversity was lower in CD8+CD57+ cells than in the total CD4+ and CD8+ cell pools.

Sequenced sample: CD8+CD57+ T cells sorted from PBMCs. The sample's cell subset or site label, decoded: bead-enriched CD8+CD57+ effector memory T cells from SAA patients. These receptors were taken from a human donor with aplastic anemia.

The chain employs TRBV14 and TRBJ2-3, with D uncertain. The CDR3 is made up of 16 amino acids. V was pared by 4 bases and J by 0 bases, with 14 bases between. Germline CDR1 is SGHDN and CDR2 is FVKESK. The CDR3 sequence is CASSPSMFTSTDTQYF. CDR3 coding DNA: TGTGCCAGCAGCCCCAGTATGTTTACTAGCACAGATACGCAGTATTTT.

This clonotype has more than one count but fewer than ten. V gene TRBV24-1 combines with J gene TRBJ2-7; 7 nucleotides align to TRBD1. Trimming at V came to 3 bases and at J to 1 base, leaving 5 bases not matched to a gene. The CDR3 contains 15 residues. From germline, CDR1 is KGHDR and CDR2 SFDVKD. CDR3 nucleotide sequence: TGTGCCACCAGTGATCCCGGGACAGCTTCCTACGAGCAGTACTTC. It is translated as CATSDPGTASYEQYF.

This chain uses TRBV6-4 with TRBJ2-1, with 8 bases lining up with TRBD2. Unmatched junction bases numbered 12, after V lost 2 bases and J lost 9 bases. The CDR3 is 16 residues long. Looked up from germline, CDR1 is MRHNA and CDR2 is SNTAGT. CDR3 loop: CASSDMYGGGNSEQFF. In DNA, the CDR3 is TGTGCCAGCAGTGACATGTATGGCGGGGGGAACAGTGAGCAGTTCTTC.

This clonotype appeared a few times. This chain uses TRBV20-1 with TRBJ1-1; D ambiguous. The CDR3 has 13 residues. Per the germline V gene, CDR1 is DFQATT and CDR2 is SNEGSKA (reference sequence). The V end lost 8 bases, the J end lost 1 base, and 14 bases lay between the germline ends. The CDR3 region is CSSLAGGNTEAFF. The CDR3 coding sequence is TGCAGTTCCCTGGCAGGAGGGAACACTGAAGCTTTCTTT.

CDR3 nucleotides: TGTGCCAGCAGCCCTTCGGCGGGGGATGAGACCCAGTACTTC. Encoded protein: CASSPSAGDETQYF. V gene TRBV7-3 combines with J gene TRBJ2-5; 7 nucleotides align to TRBD2. The junction had 8 bases not matched to a gene; V was cut back by 5 bases and J by 5 bases. The length of the CDR3 is 14 residues. CDR1 is SGHTA, CDR2 FQGTGA, per germline.

J is TRBJ1-5 and V is TRBV27; D may be TRBD1 (6 bases). The germline V gene encodes CDR1 MNHEY and CDR2 SMNVEV (reference sequence). V lost 1 base, J lost 7 bases, and 14 bases lay in between. The CDR3 sequence is 15 residues long. CDR3 sequence: CASSLWGGAGQPQHF. The CDR3 DNA is TGTGCCAGCAGTTTATGGGGGGGGGCTGGGCAGCCCCAGCATTTT.

V and J are TRBV25-1 and TRBJ2-7; 10 bases agree with TRBD2. The CDR3 sequence is 13 residues long. The germline gives CDR1 MGHDK, CDR2 SYGVNS. The V and J ends lost 6 bases and 12 bases, in that order; junction bases with no gene match: 11. The CDR3 nucleotides are TGTGCCAGCAGCGAAACAGGACTAGCGGAACTGTACTTC. Translation: CASSETGLAELYF.

This chain joins TRBV5-1 and TRBJ2-5; 12 nucleotides match TRBD1. The CDR3 consists of 15 residues. The germline gives CDR1 SGHRS, CDR2 YFSETQ. V was clipped by 2 bases and J by 5 bases; unmatched bases: 4. In DNA form, the CDR3 reads TGCGCCAGCAGCTTCGGGACAGGGGGCGATGAGACCCAGTACTTC. Translating it yields CASSFGTGGDETQYF.

The chain employs TRBV10-3 and TRBJ1-2; D is possibly TRBD1 (5 bases). Germline-derived CDR1 and CDR2 are ENHRY and SYGVKD. This CDR3 is 14 amino acids long. V was clipped by 2 bases and J by 3 bases, with 10 bases between them. Written as DNA, the CDR3 is TGTGCCATCAGTGAGGAGGGGACGGACTATGGCTACACCTTC. The encoded protein is CAISEEGTDYGYTF.

This clonotype has just a few counts. The chain has TRBV4-1 and TRBJ1-2; 7 bases are a match to TRBD1. The CDR3 is made up of 15 amino acids. Germline lookup yields CDR1 MGHRA and CDR2 YSYEKL. V lost 2 bases, J lost 4 bases, and 7 bases stayed unmatched. CDR3: CASSQRMTGLYGYTF. CDR3 bases: TGCGCCAGCAGCCAACGAATGACAGGGCTCTATGGCTACACCTTC.

The chain links TRBV19 to TRBJ2-1; D is undetermined. The germline V gene has CDR1 LNHDA and CDR2 SQIVND (reference sequence). The V end was cut by 5 bases, the J end by 2 bases, with 10 bases between. The CDR3 totals 14 residues. CDR3 loop: CASSLISTYNEQFF. CDR3 nucleotides: TGTGCCAGTAGTTTGATTAGCACCTACAATGAGCAGTTCTTC.

The CDR3 nucleotides read TGTGCCAGCAGCTTGGGACAGGGGGCCGGGGCCAACGTCCTGACTTTC. This sequence encodes CASSLGQGAGANVLTF. The rearrangement joins TRBV5-4 to TRBJ2-6; 10 positions match TRBD1. The CDR3 is 16 amino acids. The V segment lost 0 bases and the J segment 4 bases; nucleotides outside the gene matches: 1. Per germline, CDR1 SGHNT and CDR2 YYREEE (reference sequence).

The rearrangement joins TRBV20-1 to TRBJ2-6; TRBD2 aligns across 10 bases. Germline CDR1 reads DFQATT; CDR2 reads SNEGSKA (reference sequence). Trimming took 6 bases from V and 8 from J; bases not matched to a gene: 4. The CDR3 spans 13 residues. The DNA of the CDR3 is TGCAGTGCCGAAGCGGGGGGGACCAACGTCCTGACTTTC. This codes for CSAEAGGTNVLTF.

This chain links TRBV2 with TRBJ2-5, with 11 bases lining up with TRBD2. This CDR3 spans 13 amino acids. The germline V gene encodes CDR1 SNHLY and CDR2 FYNNEI. With 8 bases clipped from V and 5 bases from J, the junction kept 4 bases outside the gene matches. CDR3 sequence (DNA): TGTGCCAGCGGTAGCGGGGGGGAGGAGACCCAGTACTTC. This translates into CASGSGGEETQYF.

In the case of this clonotype: It is likely a read error, because the conserved phenylalanine at the end of the CDR3 is missing. The genes are TRBV27 and TRBJ2-7; 9 bases are shared with TRBD1. V dropped 5 bases and J dropped 3; count of bases not matched to a gene: 5. The CDR3 loop spans 14 amino acids. The V gene's germline CDR1 is MNHEY and CDR2 SMNVEV (reference sequence). CDR3 sequence (DNA): TGTGCCAGCAGTCTACAGGGGGCCAACTACGAGCAGTACCTC. Its protein is CASSLQGANYEQYL.

The chain uses TRBV7-6 and TRBJ1-2, with D hard to call. In germline, CDR1 is SGHVS, CDR2 FNYEAQ. Trimming stripped 5 bases from V and 9 bases from J, with 16 bases between. The CDR3 is made up of 13 amino acids. As DNA, the CDR3 is TGTGCCAGCAGCCCCAAGGAATCATCAAGCTACACCTTC. Translating it yields CASSPKESSSYTF.

This clonotype turned up a few times. V usage is TRBV24-1 and J usage is TRBJ2-7; D call uncertain. Germline V lookup: CDR1 KGHDR, CDR2 SFDVKD. Trimming pared 1 base from V and 0 bases from J, leaving 9 bases between. This CDR3 is built from 15 residues. The CDR3 nucleotides are TGTGCCACCAGTGATTTTAAGGACGGCTCCTACGAGCAGTACTTC. Its protein is CATSDFKDGSYEQYF.

V and J are TRBV7-9 and TRBJ2-2; D is unclear. This CDR3 spans 14 amino acids. Germline V gene data show CDR1 as SEHNR and CDR2 as FQNEAQ (reference sequence). Deletions cut 2 bases from V and 5 bases from J, with 9 bases between. CDR3 loop: CASSLTASTGELFF. The CDR3 DNA sequence: TGTGCCAGCAGCTTAACGGCTTCGACCGGGGAGCTGTTTTTT.

As to this clonotype: A read error is likely, as this CDR3 ends without the conserved phenylalanine or tryptophan. J is TRBJ2-7 and V is TRBV7-6, with 7 bases identical to TRBD1. The germline CDR1 and CDR2 sequences are SGHVS and FNYEAQ. The CDR3 sequence is 15 residues long. V lost 1 base, J lost 3 bases, and 6 bases stayed unmatched. CDR3 nucleotides: TGTGCCAGCAGCTTAGAAAGGGGGCTAAACTACGAGCAGTACCTC. Amino acids: CASSLERGLNYEQYL.

The J gene is TRBJ1-1, the V gene TRBV6-4; weak D call: TRBD1 (5 bases). Trimming shortened V by 2 bases and J by 2 bases, and 6 bases separated the two germline ends. The germline V gene has CDR1 MRHNA and CDR2 SNTAGT. CDR3 size: 13 residues. The CDR3 DNA sequence: TGTGCCAGCAGTGACCGGGACAACACTGAAGCTTTCTTT. It encodes CASSDRDNTEAFF.

This chain connects TRBV4-1 to TRBJ2-1, with TRBD2 as a possible D gene (6 bases). The CDR3 loop spans 13 amino acids. Germline V lookup: CDR1 MGHRA, CDR2 YSYEKL. The V and J ends lost 1 base and 12 bases respectively, with 13 bases between them. CDR3 protein: CASSQGRGSRQFF. The DNA for the CDR3 is TGCGCCAGCAGCCAAGGGAGGGGATCCAGGCAGTTCTTC.

Here the CDR3 reads CSALDSGTANEQFF. DNA of the CDR3: TGCAGTGCCCTTGACTCGGGGACAGCTAATGAGCAGTTCTTC. The chain has TRBV20-1 and TRBJ2-1; 7 bases align to TRBD1. The CDR3 is made up of 14 amino acids. Germline assignment: CDR1 DFQATT and CDR2 SNEGSKA (reference sequence). V lost 6 bases, J lost 7 bases, and 12 bases stayed unmatched.

The table lists this clonotype with a few counts. The chain joins TRBV2 to TRBJ1-2, with 7 nucleotides matching TRBD1. The trim removed 6 bases at V and 4 bases at J, leaving 11 bases unmatched. This CDR3 contains 15 residues. CDR1 and CDR2 from the germline V gene are SNHLY and FYNNEI. The CDR3 DNA is TGTGCCAGCAGAAAGGACAGGACCCTCTTCTATGGCTACACCTTC. Translation gives CASRKDRTLFYGYTF.

This chain connects TRBV5-6 to TRBJ1-5; TRBD1 matches 8 bases. From germline, CDR1 is SGHDT and CDR2 YYEEEE. This CDR3 contains 15 residues. J lost 4 bases, V lost 0 bases, and 3 bases had no gene match. The CDR3 spells CASSLGQGRNQPQHF. CDR3 DNA: TGTGCCAGCAGCTTGGGACAGGGGCGAAATCAGCCCCAGCATTTT.

For this clonotype: This likely comes from a read error, as the CDR3 has no conserved phenylalanine or tryptophan at its end. This rearrangement joins TRBV6-1 to TRBJ2-5, with TRBD2 identical over 8 bases. The CDR3 consists of 14 residues. Germline-derived CDR1 and CDR2 are MNHNS and SASEGT. The CDR3 region is CTSSASGGWETQYS. The CDR3 bases are TGTACCAGCAGTGCCTCGGGAGGGTGGGAGACCCAGTACTCC.

This clonotype showed up just once. The missing conserved phenylalanine or tryptophan at the end of this CDR3 makes a read error likely. The chain recombines TRBV4-3 with TRBJ2-1; D possibly corresponds to TRBD2 (6 bases). This CDR3 is 16 amino acids long. Looked up from germline, CDR1 is LGHNA and CDR2 is YSLEER. V was trimmed by 0 bases and J by 5 bases, leaving 14 bases between them. In DNA form, the CDR3 reads TGCGCCAGCAGCCAAGAGGGCGCGGGGAATAACAATGAGCAGTTCCTC. It specifies CASSQEGAGNNNEQFL.

This clonotype was counted at least ten times. The chain is built from TRBV28 and TRBJ2-3, with 8 bases lining up with TRBD2. The CDR3 sequence is 15 residues long. Germline CDR1 MDHEN, CDR2 SYDVKM. The V segment lost 5 bases and the J segment 3 bases; nucleotides outside the gene matches: 7. CDR3 residues: CASSPRTSWTDTQYF. Written as DNA, the CDR3 is TGTGCCAGCAGTCCCAGGACTAGCTGGACAGATACGCAGTATTTT.

In DNA, the CDR3 is TGCAGTGCTAGATCGTATGTGGGAGTCCAAGAGACCCAGTACTTC. Translation gives CSARSYVGVQETQYF. The chain carries TRBV20-1 and TRBJ2-5, with D possibly TRBD2 on 5 matching bases. CDR1 DFQATT and CDR2 SNEGSKA come from the germline V gene (reference sequence). V dropped 2 bases and J dropped 1 base, with 14 bases sitting between them. The CDR3 has 15 amino acids.